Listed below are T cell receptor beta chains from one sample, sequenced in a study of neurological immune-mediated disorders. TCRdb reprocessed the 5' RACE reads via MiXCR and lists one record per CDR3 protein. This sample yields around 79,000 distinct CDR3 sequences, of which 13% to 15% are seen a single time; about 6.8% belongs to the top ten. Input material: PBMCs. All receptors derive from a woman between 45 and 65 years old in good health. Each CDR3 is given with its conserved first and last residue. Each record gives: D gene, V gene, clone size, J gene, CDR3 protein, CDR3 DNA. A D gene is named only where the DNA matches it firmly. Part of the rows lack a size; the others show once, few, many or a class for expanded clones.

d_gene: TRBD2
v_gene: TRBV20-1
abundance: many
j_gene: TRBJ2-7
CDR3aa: CSASPGLAEYEQYF
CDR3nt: TGCAGTGCCTCCCCGGGACTAGCGGAGTACGAGCAGTACTTC

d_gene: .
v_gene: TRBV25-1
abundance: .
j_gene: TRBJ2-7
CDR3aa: CASSNRDNSYEQYF
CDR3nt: TGTGCCAGCAGCAACCGGGACAACTCCTACGAGCAGTACTTC

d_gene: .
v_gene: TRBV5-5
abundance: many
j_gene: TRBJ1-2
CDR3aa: CASSIRGGDYGYTF
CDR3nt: TGTGCCAGCAGCATCAGGGGTGGTGACTATGGCTACACCTTC

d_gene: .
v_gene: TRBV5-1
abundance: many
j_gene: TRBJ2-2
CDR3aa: CASGWSGGTGELFF
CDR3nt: TGCGCCAGCGGATGGAGCGGTGGCACCGGGGAGCTGTTTTTT

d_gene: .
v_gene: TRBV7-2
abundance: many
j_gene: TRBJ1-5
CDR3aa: CASSLVGTASNQPQHF
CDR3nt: TGTGCCAGCAGCTTAGTCGGGACGGCTAGCAATCAGCCCCAGCATTTT

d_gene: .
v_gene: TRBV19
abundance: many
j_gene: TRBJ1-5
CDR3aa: CASSTPPTGIEGNQPQHF
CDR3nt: TGTGCCAGTAGTACCCCACCTACAGGGATAGAAGGGAATCAGCCCCAGCATTTT

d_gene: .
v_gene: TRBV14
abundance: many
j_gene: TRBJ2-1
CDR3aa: CASSRQRIEQFF
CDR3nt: TGTGCCAGCAGTCGACAGCGAATTGAGCAGTTCTTC

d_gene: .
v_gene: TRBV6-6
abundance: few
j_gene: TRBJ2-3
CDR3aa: CASRWEQESTDTQYF
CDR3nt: TGTGCCAGCAGATGGGAGCAGGAGAGCACAGATACGCAGTATTTT

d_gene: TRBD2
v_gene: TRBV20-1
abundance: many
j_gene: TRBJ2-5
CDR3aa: CSAGTSPQETQYF
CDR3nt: TGCAGTGCCGGGACTAGCCCGCAAGAGACCCAGTACTTC

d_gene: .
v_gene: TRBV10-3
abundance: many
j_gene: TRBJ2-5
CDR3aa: CAISGREETQYF
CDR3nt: TGTGCCATCAGTGGGCGGGAAGAGACCCAGTACTTC

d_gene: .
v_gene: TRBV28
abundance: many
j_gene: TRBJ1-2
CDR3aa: CASSLGSPDTF
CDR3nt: TGTGCCAGCAGTTTGGGCTCGCCGGACACCTTC

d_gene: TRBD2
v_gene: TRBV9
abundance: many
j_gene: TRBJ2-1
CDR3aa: CASSRSGTSGISNEQFF
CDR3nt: TGTGCCAGCAGCCGGAGCGGGACTAGCGGTATATCCAATGAGCAGTTCTTC

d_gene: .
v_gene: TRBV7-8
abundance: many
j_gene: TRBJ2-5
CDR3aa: CASSLESLGTQYF
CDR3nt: TGTGCCAGCAGCCTAGAGTCTCTGGGGACCCAGTACTTC

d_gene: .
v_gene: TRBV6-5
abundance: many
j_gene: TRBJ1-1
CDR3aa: CASSQGRATEAFF
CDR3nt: TGTGCCAGCAGCCAGGGGCGCGCAACTGAAGCTTTCTTT

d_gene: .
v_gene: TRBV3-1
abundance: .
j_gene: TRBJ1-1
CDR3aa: CASSHGGLTEAFF
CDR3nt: TGTGCCAGCAGCCACGGGGGGCTCACTGAAGCTTTCTTT

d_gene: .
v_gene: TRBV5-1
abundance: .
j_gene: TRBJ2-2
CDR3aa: CASSWGVAALNTGELFF
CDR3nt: TGCGCCAGCAGCTGGGGGGTAGCGGCGCTGAACACCGGGGAGCTGTTTTTT

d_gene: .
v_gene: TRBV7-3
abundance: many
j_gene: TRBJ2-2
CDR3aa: CASSNGGELFF
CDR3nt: TGTGCCAGCAGCAACGGGGGGGAGCTGTTTTTT

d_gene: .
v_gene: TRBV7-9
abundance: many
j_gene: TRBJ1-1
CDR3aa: CASSLNSGAAFF
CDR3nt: TGTGCCAGCAGCTTAAACAGCGGGGCAGCTTTCTTT

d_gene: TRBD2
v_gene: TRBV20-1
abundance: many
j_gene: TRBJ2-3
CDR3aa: CSARRPPWAGDRDTQYF
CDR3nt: TGCAGTGCTAGAAGGCCGCCTTGGGCGGGGGATAGGGATACGCAGTATTTT

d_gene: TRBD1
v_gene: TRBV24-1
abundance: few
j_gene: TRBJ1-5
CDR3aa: CATSSGGGQPQHF
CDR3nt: TGTGCCACCAGCTCAGGGGGCGGTCAGCCCCAGCATTTT

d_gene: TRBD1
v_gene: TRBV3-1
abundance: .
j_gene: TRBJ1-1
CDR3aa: CASSQWTGANTEAFF
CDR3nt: TGTGCCAGCAGCCAATGGACAGGGGCGAACACTGAAGCTTTCTTT

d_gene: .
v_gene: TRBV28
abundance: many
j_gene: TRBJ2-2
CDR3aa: CASSLPAGSTGELFF
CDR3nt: TGTGCCAGCAGTCTCCCCGCTGGATCCACCGGGGAGCTGTTTTTT

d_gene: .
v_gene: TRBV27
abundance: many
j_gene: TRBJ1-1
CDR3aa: CASSRDNRGAGTEAFF
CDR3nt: TGTGCCAGCAGTCGTGATAATCGGGGGGCGGGCACTGAAGCTTTCTTT

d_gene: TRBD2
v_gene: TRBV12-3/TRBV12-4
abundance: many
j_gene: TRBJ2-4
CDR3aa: CASSPIAGAKNIQYF
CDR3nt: TGTGCCAGCAGTCCTATAGCGGGAGCCAAAAACATTCAGTACTTC

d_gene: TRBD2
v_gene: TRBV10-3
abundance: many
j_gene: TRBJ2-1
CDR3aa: CATEVSSGSGDEQFF
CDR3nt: TGTGCCACCGAAGTGTCTAGCGGGAGCGGGGATGAGCAGTTCTTC

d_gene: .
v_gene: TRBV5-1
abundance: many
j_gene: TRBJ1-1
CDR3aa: CASSDYPGGSKTEAFF
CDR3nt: TGCGCCAGCAGCGATTACCCCGGTGGCTCAAAAACTGAAGCTTTCTTT

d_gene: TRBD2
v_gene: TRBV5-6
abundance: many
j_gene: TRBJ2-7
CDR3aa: CASSLTTSGRSYEQYF
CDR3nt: TGTGCCAGCAGCTTGACGACTAGCGGGCGTTCCTACGAGCAGTACTTC

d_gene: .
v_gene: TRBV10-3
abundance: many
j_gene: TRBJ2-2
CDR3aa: CAIREVPVGGELFF
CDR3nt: TGTGCCATCAGGGAGGTCCCCGTCGGCGGGGAGCTGTTTTTT

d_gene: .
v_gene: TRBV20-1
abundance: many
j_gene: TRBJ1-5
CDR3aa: CSARVHSNQPQHF
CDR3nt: TGCAGTGCTAGAGTCCATAGCAATCAGCCCCAGCATTTT

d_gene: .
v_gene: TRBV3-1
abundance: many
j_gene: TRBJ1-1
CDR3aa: CASSQGVNTEAFF
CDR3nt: TGTGCCAGCAGCCAAGGAGTGAACACTGAAGCTTTCTTT

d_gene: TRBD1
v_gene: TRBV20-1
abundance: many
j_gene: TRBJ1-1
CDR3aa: CSAAGTGRNTEAFF
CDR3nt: TGCAGTGCGGCCGGGACAGGGAGGAACACTGAAGCTTTCTTT

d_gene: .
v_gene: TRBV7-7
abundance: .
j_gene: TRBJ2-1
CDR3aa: CASSLGVDSYNEQFF
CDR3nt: TGTGCTAGCAGCTTAGGTGTGGACTCCTACAATGAGCAGTTCTTC

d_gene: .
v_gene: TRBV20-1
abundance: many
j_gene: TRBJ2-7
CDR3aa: CSATPTEIYEQYF
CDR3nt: TGCAGTGCTACCCCGACAGAGATCTACGAGCAGTACTTC